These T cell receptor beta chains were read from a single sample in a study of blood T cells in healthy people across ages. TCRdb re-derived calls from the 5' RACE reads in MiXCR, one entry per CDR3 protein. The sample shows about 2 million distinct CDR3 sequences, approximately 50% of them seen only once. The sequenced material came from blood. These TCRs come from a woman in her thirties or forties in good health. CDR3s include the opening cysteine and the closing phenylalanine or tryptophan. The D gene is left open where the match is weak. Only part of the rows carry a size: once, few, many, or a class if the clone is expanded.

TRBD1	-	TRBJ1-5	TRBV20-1	TGCAGTGTCGGGACAGTTAGCAATCAGCCCCAGCATTTT	CSVGTVSNQPQHF
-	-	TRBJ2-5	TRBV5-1	TGCGCCAGCAGCTTGGAAGGGCTGTACAATGAGCAGTACTTC	CASSLEGLYNEQYF
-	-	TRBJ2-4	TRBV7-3	TGTGCCAGCAGCTTACGCAGCGAAGGACCCAAAAACATTCAGTACTTC	CASSLRSEGPKNIQYF
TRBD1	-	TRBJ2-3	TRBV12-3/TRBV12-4	TGTGCCAGCATTACAGGGGGTTGGACAGATACGCAGTATTTT	CASITGGWTDTQYF
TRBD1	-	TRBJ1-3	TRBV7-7	TGTGCCAGCAGCTTGGGGACAGGGACCTCTGGGAACACCATATATTTT	CASSLGTGTSGNTIYF
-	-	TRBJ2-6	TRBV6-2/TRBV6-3	TGTGCCAGCAGTTACGCGACAGGTTTTAGCTCTGGGGCCAACGTCCTGACTTTC	CASSYATGFSSGANVLTF
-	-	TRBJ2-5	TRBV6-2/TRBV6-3	TGTGCCAGCAGTTACCATGTCGGGCTGGCTAGCTCTCGAGAGCAGTACTTC	CASSYHVGLASSREQYF
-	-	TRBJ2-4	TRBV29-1	TGCAGCGTTGGGGGGGCAGGGGCCTGGGAGCAGTACTTC	CSVGGAGAWEQYF
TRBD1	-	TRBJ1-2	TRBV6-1	TGTGCCAGCAGTCCCTGGGGGACAGGGGTCGTCTCGGATGGCTACACCTTC	CASSPWGTGVVSDGYTF
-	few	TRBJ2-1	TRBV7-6	TGTGCCAGCGGTAACGGGGGGCTCAATGAGCAGTTCTTC	CASGNGGLNEQFF
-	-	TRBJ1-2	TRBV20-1	TGCAGTGCTAGAGTGAAAAAGGGGGTTAACTATGGCTACACCTTC	CSARVKKGVNYGYTF
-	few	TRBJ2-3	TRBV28	TGTGCCAGCAGTAGCGGTTCCGTAGCAGATACGCAGTATTTT	CASSSGSVADTQYF
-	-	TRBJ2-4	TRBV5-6	TGTGCCAGCAGCTTGGTCGGTCGACCTGAAAACATTCAGTACTTC	CASSLVGRPENIQYF
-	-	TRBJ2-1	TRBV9	TGTGCCAGCAGCGGGCCTAAACAGGGTTGGGAAGGCAATGAGCAGTTCTTC	CASSGPKQGWEGNEQFF
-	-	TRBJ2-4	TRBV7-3	TGTGCCAGCAGCTCTGGGCCGGGGGCCAAAAACATTCAGTACTTC	CASSSGPGAKNIQYF
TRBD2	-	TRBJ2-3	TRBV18	TGTGCCAGCTCCCTACTAGCGCGAGGGAGGGCAGATACGCAGTATTTT	CASSLLARGRADTQYF
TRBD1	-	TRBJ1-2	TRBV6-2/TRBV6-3	TGTGCCAGCAGTTCCATTCACAGGGGCGACTATGGCTACACCTTC	CASSSIHRGDYGYTF
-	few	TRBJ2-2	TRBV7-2	TGTGCCAGCAGCTTCGGCGCGGGCCGCACCGGGGAGCTGTTTTTT	CASSFGAGRTGELFF
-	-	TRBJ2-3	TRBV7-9	TGTGCCAGCAGCTTGCATGACTCCGCGACAGATACGCAGTATTTT	CASSLHDSATDTQYF
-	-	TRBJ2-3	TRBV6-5	TGTGCCAGCAGTTGCCTCGGACCGATAAGCACAGATACGCAGTATTTT	CASSCLGPISTDTQYF
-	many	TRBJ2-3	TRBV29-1	TGCAGCCTTAAGTGGGGAGATACGCAGTATTTT	CSLKWGDTQYF
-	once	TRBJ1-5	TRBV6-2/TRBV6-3	TGTGCCAGCAGTTATGGGGGCAGGACACTCAATCAGCCCCAGCATTTT	CASSYGGRTLNQPQHF
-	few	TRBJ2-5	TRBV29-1	TGCAGCGAGCAGACCCAAGAGACCCAGTACTTC	CSEQTQETQYF